A single sample gave rise to the 24 T cell receptor beta chains below, sequenced in a study of identifying expanded T cells in peripheral blood. Repertoires were generated with immunoSEQ multiplex PCR, while TCRdb's copy carries only in-frame clones and drops some. The table records around 68,000 clones, 80% to 90% of them present only once. Sequenced: blood. The receptor set was obtained from a person aged 18-70 years in good health.

CDR3 DNA: TGTGCCAGCAGCTTGAATAGGGGATGGGAAAAACTGTTTTTT. Amino acid sequence: CASSLNRGWEKLFF. The rearrangement joins TRBV5-4 to TRBJ1-4, with a possible D match to TRBD1 (5 bases). The ends were cut back, 1 base at V and 8 bases at J, with 12 bases in the middle. The CDR3 extends over 14 amino acids. Germline V CDR1 and CDR2: SGHNT, YYREEE (reference sequence).

A few counts support this clone. The chain links TRBV6-1 to TRBJ2-3, with D uncertain. V lost 1 base and J lost 2, with 10 bases in between. Germline assignment: CDR1 MNHNS and CDR2 SASEGT. CDR3 size: 15 residues. The CDR3 sequence: CASSEGSQVTDTQYF. The CDR3 DNA is TGTGCCAGCAGTGAAGGTAGCCAAGTCACAGATACGCAGTATTTT.

The rearrangement links TRBV7-3 to TRBJ2-6, with no clear D. Trimming left V 5 bases short and J 0 bases short, with 14 bases between. The CDR3 spans 17 residues. Germline values: CDR1 SGHTA, CDR2 FQGTGA. For the CDR3, the DNA is TGTGCCAGCAGCCAAAACCCTGACCTCTCTGGGGCCAACGTCCTGACTTTC. This sequence encodes CASSQNPDLSGANVLTF.

This chain uses TRBV28 with TRBJ1-4; TRBD1 is a possible D gene (6 bases). The CDR3 is made up of 17 amino acids. Germline values: CDR1 MDHEN, CDR2 SYDVKM. Trimming left V 6 bases short and J 6 bases short, with 23 bases between. CDR3 protein: CASSSVSGTAGDEKLFF. CDR3 nucleotides: TGTGCCAGCAGCTCCGTCTCAGGCACGGCAGGGGATGAAAAACTGTTTTTT.

The chain employs TRBV19 and TRBJ2-7; 7 bases match TRBD1. This CDR3 contains 19 residues. V trimming: 5 bases; J trimming: 5 bases; junction bases outside the gene matches: 24. In germline, CDR1 is LNHDA, CDR2 SQIVND (reference sequence). CDR3 protein: CASSSPWVSGQDQYDEQYF. The CDR3 DNA reads TGTGCCAGTAGTTCCCCTTGGGTCTCAGGACAGGACCAGTACGACGAGCAGTACTTC.

The genes are TRBV19 and TRBJ2-7, with 14 bases fitting TRBD2. The CDR3 loop spans 16 amino acids. The germline V gene encodes CDR1 LNHDA and CDR2 SQIVND (reference sequence). V lost 6 bases and J lost 3; bases outside the gene matches: 7. The CDR3 region is CASSYGLAGGVYEQYF. CDR3 nucleotide sequence: TGTGCCAGTAGCTACGGACTAGCGGGAGGAGTCTACGAGCAGTACTTC.

The CDR3 DNA is TGTGCCAGTAGTAGAAACAGCGAAGAGACCCAGTACTTC. It codes for CASSRNSEETQYF. The chain uses TRBV19 and TRBJ2-5, with D uncertain. Trimming left V 4 bases short and J 3 bases short, with 9 bases between. Looked up from germline, CDR1 is LNHDA and CDR2 is SQIVND (reference sequence). The CDR3 runs to 13 residues.

The chain couples TRBV28 to TRBJ1-1, with D unclear. This CDR3 is 13 amino acids long. Germline assignment: CDR1 MDHEN and CDR2 SYDVKM. With 7 bases removed from V and 2 bases from J, the gap between germline ends came to 11 bases. In DNA form, the CDR3 reads TGTGCCAGCACACGAAACAGAAACACTGAAGCTTTCTTT. Amino acids: CASTRNRNTEAFF.

The chain joins TRBV30 to TRBJ2-7, with 7 positions matching TRBD1. With V trimmed by 1 base and J by 6 bases, 6 bases remained unmatched. This CDR3 has 13 amino acids. The germline gives CDR1 GTSNPN, CDR2 SVGIG (reference sequence). The CDR3 is CAWSGQGVSEQYF. The CDR3 DNA reads as TGTGCCTGGAGTGGGCAGGGGGTTAGCGAGCAGTACTTC.

V usage is TRBV6-4 and J usage is TRBJ2-3; 7 bases agree with TRBD1. J was trimmed by 1 base and V by 6 bases; bases with no gene match: 4. This CDR3 comprises 14 residues. The germline gives CDR1 MRHNA, CDR2 SNTAGT. CDR3 protein: CASSRQGGTDTQYF. CDR3 in DNA: TGTGCCAGCAGCAGACAGGGCGGCACAGATACGCAGTATTTT.

The chain joins TRBV29-1 to TRBJ2-7; D perhaps matches TRBD1 (6 bases). The CDR3 has 11 amino acids. From germline, CDR1 is SQVTM and CDR2 ANQGSEA. With 7 bases removed from V and 6 bases from J, the gap between germline ends came to 13 bases. The CDR3 DNA follows: TGCAGCGCCGTACAGGGTGCCGAGCAGTACTTC. It yields the protein CSAVQGAEQYF.

The rearrangement uses TRBV7-9 and TRBJ2-5; D remains ambiguous. The germline gives CDR1 SEHNR, CDR2 FQNEAQ (reference sequence). Trimming took off 5 bases at V and 5 bases at J, with 21 bases between the two ends. CDR3 length: 16 amino acids. The CDR3 sequence: CASSALSRDGQETQYF. CDR3 coding DNA: TGTGCCAGCAGCGCCCTATCCCGCGATGGGCAGGAGACCCAGTACTTC.

The DNA of the CDR3 is TGTGCCAGCAGCTTCCCCCCTAGCGGGAGTTGGGGCCACGAGCAGTACTTC. It yields the protein CASSFPPSGSWGHEQYF. V usage is TRBV7-2 and J usage is TRBJ2-7; 10 positions match TRBD2. V lost 3 bases to trimming and J lost 5 bases; unmatched junction nucleotides: 13. CDR1 and CDR2 (germline): SGHTA, FQGNSA. This CDR3 has 17 residues.

This CDR3 is CASSEEVGSGNTIYF. CDR3 sequence (DNA): TGTGCCAGCAGTGAGGAGGTAGGCTCTGGAAACACCATATATTTT. The chain is built from TRBV6-1 and TRBJ1-3, with no clear D. The V end was cut by 3 bases, the J end by 0 bases, with 9 bases between. The CDR3 extends over 15 amino acids. From germline, CDR1 is MNHNS and CDR2 SASEGT.

The V gene is TRBV6-7, the J gene TRBJ1-5; no clear D gene. TRBV6-7 is an open reading frame, and its role is uncertain. This CDR3 has 14 residues. Between the trimmed V and J ends, which lost 2 bases and 4 bases, there was a span of 9 bases. This CDR3 is CASSYRVVNQPQHF. The CDR3 DNA reads TGTGCCAGCAGTTACCGCGTAGTTAATCAGCCCCAGCATTTT.

CDR3 DNA sequence: TGTGTCTGGGGGGCTCCCTCCTACGAGCAGTACTTC. It is translated as CVWGAPSYEQYF. The chain is built from TRBV28 and TRBJ2-7, with D perhaps given as TRBD1 or TRBD2 (6 bases each). The CDR3 sequence is 12 residues long. The germline V gene encodes CDR1 MDHEN and CDR2 SYDVKM.

The J gene is TRBJ2-3, the V gene TRBV5-1; TRBD2 matches at 10 bases. J lost 4 bases, V lost 3 bases, and 2 bases had no gene match. The CDR3 consists of 14 residues. CDR1 and CDR2 from the germline V gene are SGHRS and YFSETQ. The CDR3 sequence: CASSSGTSADTQYF. CDR3 nucleotide sequence: TGCGCCAGCAGCTCCGGGACTAGCGCAGATACGCAGTATTTT.

This chain connects TRBV6-4 to TRBJ2-3, with 7 bases lining up with TRBD2. The length of the CDR3 is 17 residues. Germline values: CDR1 MRHNA, CDR2 SNTAGT. V was pared by 0 bases and J by 0 bases, with 6 bases of the junction left unmatched. DNA of the CDR3: TGTGCCAGCAGTGACTCGGTCGCTAGCGGTAGCACAGATACGCAGTATTTT. As protein: CASSDSVASGSTDTQYF.

The CDR3 coding sequence is TGTGCCAGCAGTTTGACAGCAAATAGCAATCAGCCCCAGCATTTT. It yields the protein CASSLTANSNQPQHF. V and J are TRBV28 and TRBJ1-5; perhaps TRBD1 as D (5 bases). The CDR3 extends over 15 amino acids. From germline, CDR1 is MDHEN and CDR2 SYDVKM. V was shortened by 3 bases and J by 0 bases, with 9 bases between the two germline ends.

The chain has TRBV2 and TRBJ1-1; the D is unclear. In germline, CDR1 is SNHLY, CDR2 FYNNEI. Between the trimmed V and J ends, which lost 3 bases and 0 bases, there was a span of 8 bases. The CDR3 extends over 14 amino acids. DNA of the CDR3: TGTGCCAGCAGTGATTTGCTGCTGAACACTGAAGCTTTCTTT. It yields the protein CASSDLLLNTEAFF.

The V call is TRBV21-1, the J call TRBJ2-1; the table assigns TRBD2, which was not confirmed against the DNA. TRBV21-1 constitutes a pseudogene. The CDR3 is 21 amino acids. CDR3 DNA sequence: TGTGCCAGCAGCAAAGAATGGCCAGGATTACTAGCGGGAGGGAAATACAATGAGCAGTTCTTC. Translated: CASSKEWPGLLAGGKYNEQFF.

This clone was seen just once. The genes are TRBV7-6 and TRBJ2-3; TRBD2 matches 7 bases. The trim removed 2 bases at V and 0 bases at J, leaving 5 bases unmatched. Germline-derived CDR1 and CDR2 are SGHVS and FNYEAQ. The CDR3 has 16 residues. The CDR3 sequence is CASSLFWRGSTDTQYF. The CDR3 nucleotides are TGTGCCAGCAGCTTATTTTGGCGGGGGAGCACAGATACGCAGTATTTT. The full variable domain, rest sourced from reference TRBV7-6 and TRBJ2-3, is GAGVSQSPRYKVTKRGQDVALRCDPISGHVSLYWYRQALGQGPEFLTYFNYEAQQDKSGLPNDRFSAERPEGSISTLTIQRTEQRDSAMYRCASSLFWRGSTDTQYFGPGTRLTVL.

A single count supports this clone. V gene TRBV11-1 combines with J gene TRBJ2-1; no clear D. V dropped 4 bases and J dropped 3 bases, with 13 bases sitting between them. The CDR3 covers 15 residues. CDR1 is SGHAT and CDR2 is FQDESV in the germline V gene (reference sequence). In DNA form, the CDR3 reads TGTGCCAGCAGCTCGGTGAACAGAAACTACAATGAGCAGTTCTTC. Translating it yields CASSSVNRNYNEQFF.

This clone was counted only a few times. The rearrangement uses TRBV5-1 and TRBJ1-6; no clear D gene. Trimming took off 1 base at V and 8 bases at J, with 10 bases between the two ends. The CDR3 runs 14 residues. Germline CDR1 is SGHRS and CDR2 is YFSETQ. CDR3 sequence reads: CASSLTSRDSPLHF. The CDR3 DNA reads TGCGCCAGCAGCTTGACGTCGCGGGATTCACCCCTCCACTTT.